Sequencing of this TCR beta chain was carried out in a study of blood T cell repertoires in COVID-19. For the study at large: COVID-19 samples, acute and convalescent, were from the United States, Italy and Spain. PBMCs, B-cell-depleted T cells, or T cells were the source of the cDNA or gDNA that made up the material.

The table came from immunoSEQ multiplex PCR; TCRdb's copy has only in-frame clones and leaves some out. The repertoire holds around 130,000 clones, with around 87% as singletons. The length of the CDR3 is 14 residues. The V segment lost 6 bases and the J segment 1 base; nucleotides outside the gene matches: 5. Per the germline V gene, CDR1 is KGHSH and CDR2 is LQKENI. The V gene is TRBV18, the J gene TRBJ2-5; 7 bases match TRBD2. The source of this sequence is a man aged 65 to 85 with active or convalescent COVID-19. The sequenced material came from peripheral blood. CDR3 coding DNA: TGTGCCAGCTCCCTTGGGGGGGGCCAAGAGACCCAGTACTTC. Amino acids: CASSLGGGQETQYF.